The 30 T cell receptor beta chains presented below share a single source sample, sequenced in a study of CD8+CD57+ T cells in acquired aplastic anemia. Genomic DNA provided the template from which TCR beta VDJ and CDR3 profiles were obtained. From the reads, TCRdb called clonotypes with MiXCR, one entry per CDR3 protein. The sample contains approximately 270,000 distinct CDR3 sequences, 45% to 70% of which appear only once. Sequenced input: sorted CD4+, CD8+, or CD8+CD57+ T cells (not recorded which) from PBMCs. The receptors were sampled from a human donor with severe aplastic anemia or a healthy control (not recorded which).

This clonotype was recorded once. V gene TRBV7-9 combines with J gene TRBJ2-7; D is unclear. Looked up from germline, CDR1 is SEHNR and CDR2 is FQNEAQ (reference sequence). The V and J ends lost 5 bases and 2 bases respectively, with 7 bases between them. The CDR3 has 12 residues. The CDR3 reads CASSHRPYEQYF. DNA of the CDR3: TGTGCCAGCAGCCACCGACCCTACGAGCAGTACTTC.

This chain uses TRBV11-2 with TRBJ2-1; D gene unclear. The germline CDR1 and CDR2 sequences are SGHAT and FQNNGV. Trimming stripped 5 bases from V and 6 bases from J, with 14 bases between. This CDR3 is 14 amino acids long. The DNA of the CDR3 is TGTGCCAGCAGCAATACCCAGGACCGCAATGAGCAGTTCTTC. Protein: CASSNTQDRNEQFF.

Written as DNA, the CDR3 is TGTGCCAGCAGTGTTAGCAGGGATTATGGCTACACCTTC. Protein: CASSVSRDYGYTF. V usage is TRBV2 and J usage is TRBJ1-2; tentatively, D is TRBD1 (5 bases). The CDR3 extends over 13 amino acids. V was clipped by 4 bases and J by 5 bases, with 11 bases between them. CDR1 and CDR2 (germline): SNHLY, FYNNEI.

The J gene is TRBJ2-7, the V gene TRBV7-3, with D tentatively TRBD1 or TRBD2 (5 bases each). This CDR3 has 18 amino acids. Trimming took off 5 bases at V and 6 bases at J, with 29 bases between the two ends. CDR1 SGHTA and CDR2 FQGTGA come from the germline V gene. The CDR3 is CASSATARLTPNRGEQYF. Written as DNA, the CDR3 is TGTGCCAGCAGCGCCACCGCTAGACTAACCCCCAATAGGGGCGAGCAGTACTTC.

This rearrangement joins TRBV2 to TRBJ1-4, with D possibly matching TRBD1 (6 bases). V lost 6 bases and J 4 bases, leaving 15 bases between the germline ends. The CDR3 runs to 15 residues. Germline V CDR1 and CDR2: SNHLY, FYNNEI. The DNA for the CDR3 is TGTGCCAGCAGGAACCGACAGGAACATAATGAAAAACTGTTTTTT. This gives the protein CASRNRQEHNEKLFF.

The rearrangement joins TRBV25-1 to TRBJ2-3; 9 bases agree with TRBD2. The CDR3 contains 18 residues. V shed 6 bases, J shed 5 bases, and the junction held 18 bases outside the gene matches. Germline values: CDR1 MGHDK, CDR2 SYGVNS. The CDR3, as DNA: TGTGCCAGCAGCCCTACGCCCATTCTAGCGGGGATGGGAGATACGCAGTATTTT. It translates to CASSPTPILAGMGDTQYF.

J is TRBJ1-2 and V is TRBV12-3 or TRBV12-4; D is unclear. The CDR3 is made up of 15 amino acids. With 0 bases removed from V and 4 bases from J, the gap between germline ends came to 12 bases. Written as DNA, the CDR3 is TGTGCCAGCAGTTTAGCCCTTACGGGTTCCTATGGCTACACCTTC. Translating gives CASSLALTGSYGYTF.

CDR3 DNA: TGCAGTGCGGGACAGGGCAATGAGCAGTTCTTC. Its protein is CSAGQGNEQFF. This chain joins TRBV20-1 and TRBJ2-1, with TRBD1 matching 9 bases. CDR3 length equals 11 residues. J gave up 6 bases and V 6 bases, and 0 bases lay outside the gene matches. Germline V lookup: CDR1 DFQATT, CDR2 SNEGSKA (reference sequence).

Many counts were recorded for this clonotype. The chain carries TRBV6-5 and TRBJ2-3; 12 nucleotides match TRBD2. This CDR3 is 17 amino acids long. The germline V gene encodes CDR1 MNHEY and CDR2 SVGAGI. V gave up 6 bases and J gave up 0 bases; unmatched junction bases: 7. CDR3 in DNA: TGTGCCAGCAGACAAGGACTAGCGGGGAGTAGCACAGATACGCAGTATTTT. It translates to CASRQGLAGSSTDTQYF.

The J gene is TRBJ2-7, the V gene TRBV19; either TRBD1 or TRBD2 may supply D (5 bases each). Germline V gene lookup returns CDR1 LNHDA and CDR2 SQIVND (reference sequence). The CDR3 has 15 amino acids. Trimming removed 6 bases at V and 2 bases at J, with 17 bases between. The CDR3 coding sequence is TGTGCCAGTAGGTCTTTTGGGACGGCCACCTACGAGCAGTACTTC. Protein sequence: CASRSFGTATYEQYF.

This clonotype was observed at least ten times. The V gene is TRBV7-2, the J gene TRBJ1-1, with D possibly being TRBD1 (6 bases). Per germline, CDR1 SGHTA and CDR2 FQGNSA. The CDR3 has 15 residues. Trimming took off 5 bases at V and 1 base at J, with 14 bases between the two ends. Here the CDR3 reads CASSRGGAENTEAFF. CDR3 nucleotides: TGTGCCAGCAGCCGAGGGGGAGCTGAGAACACTGAAGCTTTCTTT. The full variable domain, in which reference TRBV7-2 and TRBJ1-1 provide the parts outside the CDR3, is GAGVSQSPSNKVTEKGKDVELRCDPISGHTALYWYRQSLGQGLEFLIYFQGNSAPDKSGLPSDRFSAERTGGSVSTLTIQRTQQEDSAVYLCASSRGGAENTEAFFGQGTRLTVV.

This chain links TRBV29-1 with TRBJ2-3; unclear D gene. Between the trimmed V and J ends, which lost 6 bases and 6 bases, there was a span of 19 bases. Germline-derived CDR1 and CDR2 are SQVTM and ANQGSEA. The CDR3 is 14 residues long. CDR3 nucleotides: TGCAGCGTGGGCACAGCGAACCCCTCCGATACGCAGTATTTT. Translated: CSVGTANPSDTQYF.

The J gene is TRBJ1-1, the V gene TRBV6-6; perhaps TRBD1 as D (5 bases). The CDR3 covers 15 residues. V shed 7 bases and J shed 11 bases, with 26 bases lying between them. Germline CDR1 and CDR2: MNHNY and SVGAGI (reference sequence). CDR3 region: CASTHPSGDPSGAFF. The CDR3 DNA is TGTGCCAGCACCCACCCTAGCGGGGACCCCTCTGGGGCTTTCTTT.

The chain's CDR3 is CAIHAKYGYTF. The CDR3 nucleotides are TGTGCCATCCACGCGAAGTATGGCTACACCTTC. The J gene is TRBJ1-2, the V gene TRBV28; D not certain. Per the germline V gene, CDR1 is MDHEN and CDR2 is SYDVKM. The CDR3 has 11 residues. V shed 10 bases and J shed 5 bases, with 11 bases lying between them.

Of note for this clonotype: A read error may explain this, as a much larger clone is one base away. The chain combines TRBV15 with TRBJ2-2; 8 nucleotides align to TRBD1. Per germline, CDR1 LNHNV and CDR2 YYDKDF (reference sequence). This CDR3 is built from 15 residues. The CDR3 is CTTSRDTGGTGELFF. The CDR3 DNA follows: TGTACCACCAGCAGAGATACAGGGGGCACCGGGGAGCTGTTTTTT.

V is TRBV7-8 and J is TRBJ1-4; D gene unclear. V gave up 4 bases and J gave up 14 bases, with 17 bases separating them. CDR3 length: 13 residues. Per the germline V gene, CDR1 is SGHVS and CDR2 is FQNEAQ. The CDR3 loop reads CASSSTAVGLLFF. The CDR3 bases are TGTGCCAGCAGCTCCACCGCCGTCGGACTCCTGTTTTTT.

V gene TRBV2 combines with J gene TRBJ2-7; 7 nucleotides line up with TRBD2. CDR3 size: 16 residues. Germline CDR1 SNHLY, CDR2 FYNNEI. Trimming removed 6 bases from V and 1 base from J; junction bases left unmatched: 12. This CDR3 reads CASRPIRGEYSYEQYF. DNA for the CDR3: TGTGCCAGCAGACCAATCCGGGGGGAGTATTCCTACGAGCAGTACTTC.

The chain recombines TRBV7-8 with TRBJ1-5; 7 bases are a match to TRBD1. This CDR3 has 15 residues. Germline V gene data show CDR1 as SGHVS and CDR2 as FQNEAQ. The J segment lost 7 bases and the V segment lost 5 bases, leaving 11 bases of the junction unmatched. CDR3 sequence (DNA): TGTGCCAGCAGCCTGGCGGGGGGCAGGGGGCAGCCCCAGCATTTT. Translating gives CASSLAGGRGQPQHF.

With respect to this clonotype: This may come from a read error, since a much larger clone is one base off. The genes are TRBV7-2 and TRBJ1-3; D might be TRBD1 (6 bases). The CDR3 loop spans 16 amino acids. Looked up from germline, CDR1 is SGHTA and CDR2 is FQGNSA. CDR3 sequence (DNA): TGTGCCAGCGGCCAAAACAGGGTTTTCTCTGGAAACGCCATATATTTT. It encodes CASGQNRVFSGNAIYF. Based on the CDR3 plus reference TRBV7-2 and TRBJ1-3, the full variable domain is GAGVSQSPSNKVTEKGKDVELRCDPISGHTALYWYRQSLGQGLEFLIYFQGNSAPDKSGLPSDRFSAERTGGSVSTLTIQRTQQEDSAVYLCASGQNRVFSGNAIYFGEGSWLTVV.

This clonotype showed up just once. V and J are TRBV9 and TRBJ1-1; a weak D match, TRBD1 (5 bases). The CDR3 is made up of 17 amino acids. V was shortened by 5 bases and J by 1 base, with 21 bases between the two germline ends. Germline CDR1 SGDLS, CDR2 YYNGEE. In nucleotides, the CDR3 is TGTGCCAGCAGTACCCCCCACGGGGGGGGACCGAACACTGAAGCTTTCTTT. It is translated as CASSTPHGGGPNTEAFF.

The chain combines TRBV2 with TRBJ1-1; D is perhaps TRBD1 (5 bases). Trimming shortened V by 11 bases and J by 0 bases, and 10 bases separated the two germline ends. In germline, CDR1 is SNHLY, CDR2 FYNNEI. This CDR3 region has 12 residues. CDR3 residues: CAGGTLNTEAFF. The CDR3 DNA follows: TGTGCCGGGGGGACCTTGAACACTGAAGCTTTCTTT.

V and J are TRBV20-1 and TRBJ1-1; 10 bases line up with TRBD1. The CDR3 runs 14 residues. Trimming removed 1 base from V and 7 bases from J; junction bases left unmatched: 6. CDR1 is DFQATT, CDR2 SNEGSKA, per germline (reference sequence). The CDR3 bases are TGCAGTGCTAGAGGTGGACAGGGGGTGTTTGAAGCTTTCTTT. Translation: CSARGGQGVFEAFF.

This chain uses TRBV20-1 with TRBJ2-1; 9 bases align to TRBD2. The CDR3 runs to 15 residues. With V trimmed by 3 bases and J by 5 bases, 8 bases remained unmatched. From germline, CDR1 is DFQATT and CDR2 SNEGSKA (reference sequence). Written as DNA, the CDR3 is TGCAGTGCTAGCTCTCTAGCGGGGACTGACAATGAGCAGTTCTTC. It is translated as CSASSLAGTDNEQFF.

The gene calls are TRBV6-6 and TRBJ2-7; 8 positions agree with TRBD2. Losses at the gene ends were 4 bases for V and 4 bases for J; bases not matched to a gene: 6. The CDR3 is 14 residues long. The germline V gene encodes CDR1 MNHNY and CDR2 SVGAGI (reference sequence). CDR3 nucleotides: TGTGCCAGCAGTTCGGTCCAGCGGGAGTACGAGCAGTACTTC. It yields the protein CASSSVQREYEQYF.

The chain uses TRBV5-5 and TRBJ1-1; D remains ambiguous. With 2 bases removed from V and 3 bases from J, the gap between germline ends came to 8 bases. Germline lookup yields CDR1 SGHKS and CDR2 YYEKEE (reference sequence). The CDR3 length is 13 residues. The CDR3 bases are TGTGCCAGCAGCTTTAGGGTCCACACTGAAGCTTTCTTT. Residues: CASSFRVHTEAFF.

The chain uses TRBV12-3 or TRBV12-4 and TRBJ1-1; D possibly corresponds to TRBD1 (5 bases). The CDR3 covers 14 residues. V lost 6 bases and J 3 bases, leaving 14 bases between the germline ends. The CDR3 nucleotides read TGTGCCAGCAGCCTCGACAGAAGGTACACTGAAGCTTTCTTT. Translating it yields CASSLDRRYTEAFF.

On this clonotype itself: Just one base apart from a much larger clone, this may be a read error. The V gene is TRBV6-6, the J gene TRBJ1-3; the D gene is possibly TRBD1 (5 bases). Germline assignment: CDR1 MNHNY and CDR2 SVGAGI (reference sequence). The CDR3 runs 16 residues. Trimming removed 0 bases from V and 2 bases from J, with 11 bases in between. The CDR3: CASSYSITGAGNTIYF. CDR3 DNA sequence: TGTGCCAGCAGTTACTCGATAACAGGTGCTGGAAACACCATATATTTT.

This clonotype was detected only a few times. The chain combines TRBV12-3 or TRBV12-4 with TRBJ1-6, with D unresolved. The V end lost 3 bases, the J end lost 7 bases, and 7 bases lay between the germline ends. The CDR3 is 13 residues long. Here the CDR3 DNA reads TGTGCCAGCAGTTTGGGTACCAATTCACCCCTCCACTTT. This codes for CASSLGTNSPLHF.

A note on this clonotype: The junction shows a germline mismatch at one end, possibly a read error. The CDR3 spells CAISPSNQPQHF. As DNA, the CDR3 is TGTGCCATCAGTCCAAGCAATCAGCCCCAGCATTTT. The chain uses TRBV6-5 and TRBJ1-5; no reliable D call. The CDR3 covers 12 residues. Germline-derived CDR1 and CDR2 are MNHEY and SVGAGI.

This clonotype was counted a single time. The chain has TRBV6-5 and TRBJ1-1, with D possibly being TRBD1 (5 bases). The germline gives CDR1 MNHEY, CDR2 SVGAGI. The length of the CDR3 is 12 residues. V dropped 2 bases and J dropped 9 bases, with 10 bases sitting between them. The CDR3 DNA reads TGTGCCAGCAGTTACGGGGGATCTCAAGCTTTCTTT. It translates to CASSYGGSQAFF.